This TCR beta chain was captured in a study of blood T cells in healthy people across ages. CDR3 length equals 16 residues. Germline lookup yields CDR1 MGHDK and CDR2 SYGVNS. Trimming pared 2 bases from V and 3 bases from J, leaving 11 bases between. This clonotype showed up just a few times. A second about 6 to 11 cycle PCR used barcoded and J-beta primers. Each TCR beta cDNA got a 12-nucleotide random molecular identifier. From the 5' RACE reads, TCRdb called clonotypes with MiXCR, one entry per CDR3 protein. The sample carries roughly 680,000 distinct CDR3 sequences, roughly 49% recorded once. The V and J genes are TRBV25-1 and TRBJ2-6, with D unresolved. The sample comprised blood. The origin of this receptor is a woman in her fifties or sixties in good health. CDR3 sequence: CASSELGVLGANVLTF. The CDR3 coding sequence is TGTGCCAGCAGTGAACTTGGGGTCCTTGGGGCCAACGTCCTGACTTTC.